Detailed here is one TCR beta chain. The CDR3 is 13 amino acids. Germline V gene data show CDR1 as SGHAT and CDR2 as FQNNGV. Trimming removed 6 bases at V and 6 bases at J, with 9 bases between. These data originate in a study of technical replicates of blood from a few donors. The method was immunoSEQ multiplex PCR; TCRdb's version includes in-frame clones alone and lacks a portion of them. The sample shows 55,000 to 80,000 clones, approximately 97% of them seen only once. The chain links TRBV11-2 to TRBJ2-6, with D hard to call. The origin of this receptor is a human donor in good health. The sample taken for sequencing was T cells isolated from PBMCs. Here the CDR3 reads CASSSEEANVLTF. DNA for the CDR3: TGTGCCAGCAGTTCAGAGGAGGCCAACGTCCTGACTTTC.